A single sample is the source of the 28 T cell receptor beta chains below, sequenced in a study of blood T cell repertoires in COVID-19. Profiling relied on immunoSEQ multiplex PCR, and the TCRdb table lists in-frame clones only, not all of them. The sample holds about 270,000 clones; more than 70% are singletons and the top ten take approximately 2.2%. Sequencing was performed on peripheral blood. The receptors stem from a woman aged 45-65 years with acute or convalescent COVID-19.

The CDR3, as DNA: TGTGCCAGTAGGGACAGGACCTTTGGAAACACCATATATTTT. Its translation: CASRDRTFGNTIYF. This chain links TRBV19 with TRBJ1-3; TRBD1 aligns across 7 bases. The CDR3 extends over 14 amino acids. The J segment lost 3 bases and the V segment lost 6 bases, leaving 5 bases of the junction unmatched. Looked up from germline, CDR1 is LNHDA and CDR2 is SQIVND (reference sequence). The full variable domain, its missing parts supplied by reference TRBV19 and TRBJ1-3, is DGGITQSPKYLFRKEGQNVTLSCEQNLNHDAMYWYRQDPGQGLRLIYYSQIVNDFQKGDIAEGYSVSREKKESFPLTVTSAQKNPTAFYLCASRDRTFGNTIYFGEGSWLTVV.

The CDR3 loop reads CASSPRRFSMNTEAFF. The DNA of the CDR3 is TGTGCCAGCTCACCACGGCGGTTCTCTATGAACACTGAAGCTTTCTTT. V is TRBV18 and J is TRBJ1-1, with D hard to call. The CDR3 covers 16 residues. Germline V gene lookup returns CDR1 KGHSH and CDR2 LQKENI. The germline V and J ends were trimmed by 1 base and 0 bases, with 12 bases remaining between them.

The rearrangement uses TRBV9 and TRBJ2-2, with 8 nucleotides matching TRBD2. V dropped 3 bases and J dropped 5; count of bases not matched to a gene: 6. This CDR3 region has 15 residues. The germline CDR1 and CDR2 sequences are SGDLS and YYNGEE. The CDR3 reads CASSASIAGTGELFF. The CDR3 bases are TGTGCCAGCAGCGCCTCAATAGCGGGAACCGGGGAGCTGTTTTTT.

This clone was found once. The chain joins TRBV6-6 to TRBJ1-2, with TRBD1 matching over 11 bases. CDR3 length: 13 amino acids. Germline values: CDR1 MNHNY, CDR2 SVGAGI (reference sequence). V dropped 6 bases and J dropped 6; count of bases not matched to a gene: 3. CDR3 nucleotide sequence: TGTGCCAGCAGGAGGGACAGGGGGAATGGCTACACCTTC. It yields the protein CASRRDRGNGYTF.

Only one count was recorded for this clone. This sequence joins TRBV27 and TRBJ2-1; 13 bases fit TRBD2. The CDR3 length is 16 residues. CDR1 is MNHEY and CDR2 is SMNVEV in the germline V gene (reference sequence). V lost 4 bases, J lost 10 bases, and 10 bases stayed unmatched. For the CDR3, the DNA is TGTGCCAGCAGTTCCTGGACTAGCGGGAGACCGTGGGAGCAGTTCTTC. Translating it yields CASSSWTSGRPWEQFF.

This clone was seen a handful of times. The J gene is TRBJ2-4, the V gene TRBV5-1, with 12 bases matching TRBD2. Germline CDR1 is SGHRS and CDR2 is YFSETQ. With V trimmed by 7 bases and J by 7 bases, 6 bases remained unmatched. CDR3 length: 14 amino acids. The DNA for the CDR3 is TGCGCCAGCGGTAAGACTAGCGGGAGTAACATTCAGTACTTC. Translation: CASGKTSGSNIQYF.

This clone was observed once. This chain uses TRBV24-1 with TRBJ2-1; possibly TRBD1 for D (5 bases). The CDR3 runs to 16 residues. Germline V gene lookup returns CDR1 KGHDR and CDR2 SFDVKD. Trimming stripped 4 bases from V and 1 base from J, with 13 bases between. The CDR3 DNA reads as TGTGCCACCAGTGACCACCAGGGTAGGTCCTACAATGAGCAGTTCTTC. Its protein is CATSDHQGRSYNEQFF.

The chain carries TRBV6-5 and TRBJ2-3, with D possibly being TRBD2 (6 bases). This CDR3 comprises 14 residues. With 5 bases removed from V and 2 bases from J, the gap between germline ends came to 11 bases. From germline, CDR1 is MNHEY and CDR2 SVGAGI. In DNA, the CDR3 is TGTGCCAGCAGTCCGGGACTGCACACAGATACGCAGTATTTT. Translating gives CASSPGLHTDTQYF.

V and J are TRBV29-1 and TRBJ2-2, with D perhaps matching TRBD2 (6 bases). Germline CDR1 SQVTM, CDR2 ANQGSEA. The CDR3 consists of 16 residues. Trimming removed 1 base from V and 6 bases from J, with 18 bases in between. CDR3 in amino acids: CSVEGGVFSRAGELFF. The CDR3 bases are TGCAGCGTTGAAGGGGGGGTATTCTCCCGGGCCGGGGAGCTGTTTTTT.

This chain joins TRBV5-4 and TRBJ2-1; possibly TRBD2 for D (5 bases). The CDR3 length is 17 residues. Trimming cost V 4 bases and J 0 bases, with 17 bases left between them. The germline V gene encodes CDR1 SGHNT and CDR2 YYREEE (reference sequence). CDR3 amino acids: CASSPPPAVSSYNEQFF. DNA of the CDR3: TGTGCCAGCAGCCCACCCCCAGCGGTGAGCTCCTACAATGAGCAGTTCTTC.

Concerning this clone itself: One end of the junction varies from germline; a read error may be responsible. This chain uses TRBV28 with TRBJ2-2; TRBD1 matches 7 bases. The CDR3 is 14 amino acids. Germline V gene sequence: CDR1 MDHEN, CDR2 SYDVKM. The CDR3 protein is CARSRDSRTGELFF. CDR3 sequence (DNA): TGTGCCCGCAGCCGGGACAGCCGGACCGGGGAGCTGTTTTTT.

The chain has TRBV19 and TRBJ2-1; D is possibly TRBD2 (5 bases). CDR1 is LNHDA, CDR2 SQIVND, per germline (reference sequence). Trimming cost V 0 bases and J 7 bases, with 16 bases left between them. This CDR3 comprises 16 residues. This chain's CDR3 is CASSIDNVGSANEQFF. CDR3 nucleotides: TGTGCCAGTAGTATAGATAATGTGGGGAGTGCGAATGAGCAGTTCTTC.

This clone has more than one count but fewer than ten. The chain has TRBV7-9 and TRBJ2-1, with unresolved D. This CDR3 region has 19 residues. The V end was cut by 4 bases, the J end by 0 bases, with 22 bases between. From germline, CDR1 is SEHNR and CDR2 FQNEAQ (reference sequence). CDR3 protein: CASSSRSIGSLSSYNEQFF. CDR3 nucleotides: TGTGCCAGCAGCTCCCGGTCTATCGGGTCCCTGAGCTCCTACAATGAGCAGTTCTTC.

The chain uses TRBV11-3 and TRBJ2-1; 7 positions match TRBD2. Losses at the gene ends were 5 bases for V and 6 bases for J; bases not matched to a gene: 13. This CDR3 contains 16 residues. CDR1 and CDR2 from the germline V gene are SGHNT and YENEEA. CDR3 sequence: CASSRGLGERGNEQFF. CDR3 nucleotides: TGTGCCAGCAGCAGAGGACTAGGCGAAAGGGGCAATGAGCAGTTCTTC.

V usage is TRBV6-5 and J usage is TRBJ2-7; D is uncertain. The V end lost 6 bases, the J end lost 7 bases, and 7 bases lay between the germline ends. Germline V gives CDR1 MNHEY, CDR2 SVGAGI. This CDR3 comprises 10 residues. The CDR3 region is CASRGLEQYF. As DNA, the CDR3 is TGTGCCAGCAGGGGCTTGGAGCAGTACTTC.

This chain links TRBV6-1 with TRBJ2-2, with D maybe TRBD1 (5 bases). V was cut by 3 bases and J by 5 bases, with 10 bases left in between. Germline-derived CDR1 and CDR2 are MNHNS and SASEGT. The length of the CDR3 is 14 residues. CDR3 bases: TGTGCCAGCAGTGACCGACAGTCGACCGGGGAGCTGTTTTTT. Translating it yields CASSDRQSTGELFF.

The chain links TRBV24-1 to TRBJ2-2; 11 bases map to TRBD2. The CDR3 runs 16 residues. V shed 4 bases, J shed 3 bases, and the junction held 3 bases outside the gene matches. From germline, CDR1 is KGHDR and CDR2 SFDVKD. The CDR3 nucleotides are TGTGCCACCAGTGAAATAGCGGGAGGGGACACCGGGGAGCTGTTTTTT. Translated: CATSEIAGGDTGELFF.

CDR3 in DNA: TGTGCCAGCAGCCAAGTGGGCAGGGCAAGTCGCAATCAGCCCCAGCATTTT. It encodes CASSQVGRASRNQPQHF. The rearrangement uses TRBV4-2 and TRBJ1-5; perhaps TRBD1 as D (5 bases). Germline V gene sequence: CDR1 LGHNA, CDR2 YNFKEQ. V dropped 1 base and J dropped 2 bases, with 15 bases sitting between them. CDR3 length equals 17 residues.

This chain links TRBV10-3 with TRBJ2-1; the match to TRBD2 covers 9 bases. The CDR3 runs 17 residues. Germline loops: CDR1 ENHRY, CDR2 SYGVKD. J was trimmed by 5 bases and V by 4 bases; bases with no gene match: 12. CDR3 nucleotide sequence: TGTGCCATCAGTGGCTCCGCGGCTAGCGGGGACAACAATGAGCAGTTCTTC. Its protein is CAISGSAASGDNNEQFF.

V usage is TRBV18 and J usage is TRBJ2-3; TRBD2 aligns across 13 bases. In germline, CDR1 is KGHSH, CDR2 LQKENI. This CDR3 has 20 residues. The V segment lost 0 bases and the J segment 4 bases; nucleotides outside the gene matches: 13. Here the CDR3 DNA reads TGTGCCAGCTCACCACCGAGGACTAGCGGGAGCCCGGCCAGCGCAGATACGCAGTATTTT. It codes for CASSPPRTSGSPASADTQYF.

This clone is a singleton in its sample. The same CDR3 arises from other DNA sequences in this sample as well. V gene TRBV5-1 combines with J gene TRBJ2-1; no definite D call. The CDR3 is 15 residues long. CDR1 and CDR2 (germline): SGHRS, YFSETQ. V was shortened by 0 bases and J by 0 bases, with 7 bases between the two germline ends. The CDR3 DNA sequence: TGCGCCAGCAGCTTGGTCCTAAGCTCCTACAATGAGCAGTTCTTC. Its protein product is CASSLVLSSYNEQFF.

This rearrangement joins TRBV15 to TRBJ2-1, with a possible D match to TRBD1 (7 bases). The germline CDR1 and CDR2 sequences are LNHNV and YYDKDF (reference sequence). The CDR3 sequence is 14 residues long. V gave up 1 base and J gave up 7 bases, with 11 bases separating them. The CDR3 nucleotides are TGTGCCACCAGCAGAGGGGCAGGGGGGAATGAGCAGTTCTTC. Protein product: CATSRGAGGNEQFF.

The chain carries TRBV10-3 and TRBJ2-7; 7 bases map to TRBD1. The CDR3 covers 14 residues. J gave up 1 base and V 6 bases, and 6 bases lay outside the gene matches. Germline CDR1 is ENHRY and CDR2 is SYGVKD. The CDR3 DNA follows: TGTGCCATCAGACCTGGACAGGAATCCTACGAGCAGTACTTC. It codes for CAIRPGQESYEQYF.

The chain joins TRBV27 to TRBJ1-5; D is unclear. Between the trimmed V and J ends, which lost 6 bases and 2 bases, there was a span of 26 bases. The germline CDR1 and CDR2 sequences are MNHEY and SMNVEV (reference sequence). The CDR3 contains 19 residues. The CDR3 is CASRLTRRGGPGGNQPQHF. The CDR3 bases are TGTGCCAGCAGACTAACCCGACGGGGAGGCCCCGGGGGCAATCAGCCCCAGCATTTT.

The V call is TRBV11-1, the J call TRBJ1-1, with D uncertain. V was shortened by 4 bases and J by 3 bases, with 9 bases between the two germline ends. The CDR3 spans 13 residues. Germline CDR1 is SGHAT and CDR2 is FQDESV (reference sequence). CDR3 coding DNA: TGTGCCAGCAGCTCCGGACTTGACACTGAAGCTTTCTTT. Its protein is CASSSGLDTEAFF.

This chain joins TRBV15 and TRBJ1-2; no clear D gene. Germline loops: CDR1 LNHNV, CDR2 YYDKDF (reference sequence). The CDR3 covers 14 residues. V gave up 0 bases and J gave up 9 bases, with 14 bases separating them. The CDR3 nucleotides are TGTGCCACCAGCAGAGATGCAGAGGCAGTCAGCTACACCTTC. Encoded protein: CATSRDAEAVSYTF. The full variable domain, completed using reference TRBV15 and TRBJ1-2, is DAMVIQNPRYQVTQFGKPVTLSCSQTLNHNVMYWYQQKSSQAPKLLFHYYDKDFNNEADTPDNFQSRRPNTSFCFLDIRSPGLGDTAMYLCATSRDAEAVSYTFGSGTRLTVV.

V gene TRBV5-6 combines with J gene TRBJ2-3; perhaps TRBD1 as D (6 bases). The V and J ends lost 3 bases and 0 bases respectively, with 14 bases between them. The CDR3 contains 16 residues. Germline CDR1 is SGHDT and CDR2 is YYEEEE. In DNA, the CDR3 is TGTGCCAGCAGCTCCCTCCCCACAGGGAGCACAGATACGCAGTATTTT. This encodes CASSSLPTGSTDTQYF.

This clone is a singleton in its sample. The chain has TRBV27 and TRBJ2-1; D is perhaps TRBD2 (6 bases). Germline CDR1 and CDR2: MNHEY and SMNVEV (reference sequence). The V and J ends lost 3 bases and 2 bases respectively, with 11 bases between them. This CDR3 comprises 15 residues. Here the CDR3 reads CASSLEGSAYNEQFF. CDR3 sequence (DNA): TGTGCCAGCAGTTTGGAGGGGTCCGCCTACAATGAGCAGTTCTTC.